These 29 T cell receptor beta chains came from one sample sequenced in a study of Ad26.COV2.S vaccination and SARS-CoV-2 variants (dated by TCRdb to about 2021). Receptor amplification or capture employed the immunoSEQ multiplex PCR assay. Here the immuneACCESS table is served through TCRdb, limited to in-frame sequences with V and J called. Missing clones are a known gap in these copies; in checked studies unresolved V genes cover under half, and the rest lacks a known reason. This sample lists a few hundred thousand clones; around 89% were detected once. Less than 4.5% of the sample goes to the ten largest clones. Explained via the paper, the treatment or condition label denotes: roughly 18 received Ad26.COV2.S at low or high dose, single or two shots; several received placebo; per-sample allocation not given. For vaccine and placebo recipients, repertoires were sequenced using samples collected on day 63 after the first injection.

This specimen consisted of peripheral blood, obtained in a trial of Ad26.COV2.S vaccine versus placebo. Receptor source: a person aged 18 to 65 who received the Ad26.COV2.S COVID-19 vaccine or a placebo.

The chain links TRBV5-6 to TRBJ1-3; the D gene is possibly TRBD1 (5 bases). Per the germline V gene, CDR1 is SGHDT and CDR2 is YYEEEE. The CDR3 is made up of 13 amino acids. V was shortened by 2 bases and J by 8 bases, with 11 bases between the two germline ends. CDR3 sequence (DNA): TGTGCCAGCAGCTTCCGCAGGGTTGACACCATATATTTT. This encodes CASSFRRVDTIYF.

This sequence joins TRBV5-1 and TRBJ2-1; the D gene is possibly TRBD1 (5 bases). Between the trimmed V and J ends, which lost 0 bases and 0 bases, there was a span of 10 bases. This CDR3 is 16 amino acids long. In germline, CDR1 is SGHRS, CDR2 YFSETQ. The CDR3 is CASSLVNRNSYNEQFF. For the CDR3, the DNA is TGCGCCAGCAGCTTGGTAAACAGGAACTCCTACAATGAGCAGTTCTTC. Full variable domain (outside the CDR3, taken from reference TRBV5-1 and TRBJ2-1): KAGVTQTPRYLIKTRGQQVTLSCSPISGHRSVSWYQQTPGQGLQFLFEYFSETQRNKGNFPGRFSGRQFSNSRSEMNVSTLELGDSALYLCASSLVNRNSYNEQFFGPGTRLTVL.

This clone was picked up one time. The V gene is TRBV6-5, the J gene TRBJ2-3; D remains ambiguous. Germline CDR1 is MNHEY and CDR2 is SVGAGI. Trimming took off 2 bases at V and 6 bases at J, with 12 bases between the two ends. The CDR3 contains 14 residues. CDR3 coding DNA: TGTGCCAGCAGTTACGGGTGGGGAAGCGATACGCAGTATTTT. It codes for CASSYGWGSDTQYF.

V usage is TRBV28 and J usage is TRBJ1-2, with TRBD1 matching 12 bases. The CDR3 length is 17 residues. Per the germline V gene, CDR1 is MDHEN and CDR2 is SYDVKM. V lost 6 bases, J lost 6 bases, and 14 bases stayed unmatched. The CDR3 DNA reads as TGTGCCAGCAGCCCCAACCCGGGACAGGGGGCGCGAAATGGCTACACCTTC. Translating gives CASSPNPGQGARNGYTF.

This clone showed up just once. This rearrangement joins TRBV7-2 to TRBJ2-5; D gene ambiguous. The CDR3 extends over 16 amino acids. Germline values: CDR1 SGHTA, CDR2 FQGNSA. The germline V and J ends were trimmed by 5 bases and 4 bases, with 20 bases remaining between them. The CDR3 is CASSPSHQVARETQYF. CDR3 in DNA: TGTGCCAGCAGCCCCTCCCATCAGGTAGCTAGAGAGACCCAGTACTTC.

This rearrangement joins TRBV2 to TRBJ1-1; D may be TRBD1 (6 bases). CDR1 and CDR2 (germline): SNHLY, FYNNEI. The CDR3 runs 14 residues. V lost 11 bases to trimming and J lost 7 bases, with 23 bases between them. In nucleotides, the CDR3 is TGTGCCCAAAAATCGGGGGGGCAAAATTATGAAGCTTTCTTT. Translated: CAQKSGGQNYEAFF.

Written as DNA, the CDR3 is TGTGCCACCAGTGATCGAGGGACAGGGGTAGGGGAGACCCAGTACTTC. This sequence encodes CATSDRGTGVGETQYF. The chain uses TRBV24-1 and TRBJ2-5; 10 nucleotides align to TRBD1. Trimming cost V 3 bases and J 5 bases; bases outside gene matches: 8. Germline-derived CDR1 and CDR2 are KGHDR and SFDVKD. The CDR3 spans 16 residues.

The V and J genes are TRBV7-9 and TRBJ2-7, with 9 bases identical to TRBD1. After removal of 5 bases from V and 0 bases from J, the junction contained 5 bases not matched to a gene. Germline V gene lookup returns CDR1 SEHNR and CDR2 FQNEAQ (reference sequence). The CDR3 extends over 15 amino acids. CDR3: CASSTGQGYSYEQYF. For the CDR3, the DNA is TGTGCCAGCAGCACAGGACAGGGGTACTCCTACGAGCAGTACTTC.

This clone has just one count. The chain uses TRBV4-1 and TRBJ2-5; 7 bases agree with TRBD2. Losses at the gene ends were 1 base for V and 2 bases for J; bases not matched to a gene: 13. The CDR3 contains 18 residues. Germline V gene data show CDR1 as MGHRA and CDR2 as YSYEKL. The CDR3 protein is CASSQGVVSSGEQETQYF. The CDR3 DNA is TGCGCCAGCAGCCAAGGAGTTGTGTCTAGCGGAGAACAAGAGACCCAGTACTTC.

The CDR3 here is CARQNTGELFF. CDR3 coding DNA: TGTGCCAGGCAGAACACCGGGGAGCTGTTTTTT. The rearrangement uses TRBV9 and TRBJ2-2; D gene uncertain. CDR1 and CDR2 (germline): SGDLS, YYNGEE. Trimming shortened V by 8 bases and J by 1 base, and 3 bases separated the two germline ends. This CDR3 contains 11 residues.

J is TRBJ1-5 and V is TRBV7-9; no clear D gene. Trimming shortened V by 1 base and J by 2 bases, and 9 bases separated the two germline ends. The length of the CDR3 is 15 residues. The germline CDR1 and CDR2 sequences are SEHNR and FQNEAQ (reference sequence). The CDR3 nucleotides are TGTGCCAGCAGCTTAGGGGTTTCCGGCAATCAGCCCCAGCATTTT. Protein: CASSLGVSGNQPQHF.

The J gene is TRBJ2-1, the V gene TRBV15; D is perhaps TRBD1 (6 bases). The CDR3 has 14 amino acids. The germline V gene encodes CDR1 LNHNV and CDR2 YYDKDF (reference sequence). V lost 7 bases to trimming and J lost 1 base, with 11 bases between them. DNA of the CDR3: TGTGCCACCAACCAGGGGATTTCCTACAATGAGCAGTTCTTC. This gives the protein CATNQGISYNEQFF.

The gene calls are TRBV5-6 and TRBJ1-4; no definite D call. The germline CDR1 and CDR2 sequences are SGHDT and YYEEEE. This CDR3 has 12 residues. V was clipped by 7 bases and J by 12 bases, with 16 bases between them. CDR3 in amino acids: CASGSTYGELFF. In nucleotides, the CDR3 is TGTGCCAGCGGATCAACCTACGGCGAACTGTTTTTT.

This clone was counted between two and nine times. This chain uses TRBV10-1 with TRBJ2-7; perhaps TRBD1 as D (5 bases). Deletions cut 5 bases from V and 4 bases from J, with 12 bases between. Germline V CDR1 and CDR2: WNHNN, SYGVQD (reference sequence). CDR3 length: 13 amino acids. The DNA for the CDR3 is TGCGCCAGCAGTTCCAGGGTAGGATACGAGCAGTACTTC. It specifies CASSSRVGYEQYF.

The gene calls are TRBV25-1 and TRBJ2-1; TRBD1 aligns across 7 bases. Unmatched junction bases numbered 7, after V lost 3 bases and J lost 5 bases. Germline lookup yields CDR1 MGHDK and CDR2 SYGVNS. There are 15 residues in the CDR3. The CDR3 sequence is CASSEDRLTHNEQFF. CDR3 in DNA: TGTGCCAGCAGTGAGGACAGGCTGACCCACAATGAGCAGTTCTTC.

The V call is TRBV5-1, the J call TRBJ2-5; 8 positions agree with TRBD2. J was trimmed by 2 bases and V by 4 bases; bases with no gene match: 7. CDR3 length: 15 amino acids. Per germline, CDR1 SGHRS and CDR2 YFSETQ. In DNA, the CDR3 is TGCGCCAGCAGCCCCGGGGGGGGCCATCAAGAGACCCAGTACTTC. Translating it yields CASSPGGGHQETQYF.

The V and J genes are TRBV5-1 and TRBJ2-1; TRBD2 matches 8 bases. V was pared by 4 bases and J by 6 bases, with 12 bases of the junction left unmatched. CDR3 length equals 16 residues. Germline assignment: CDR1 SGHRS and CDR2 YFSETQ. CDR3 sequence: CASSPDRTSSRNEQFF. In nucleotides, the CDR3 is TGCGCCAGCAGCCCCGATAGGACTAGCTCCCGCAATGAGCAGTTCTTC.

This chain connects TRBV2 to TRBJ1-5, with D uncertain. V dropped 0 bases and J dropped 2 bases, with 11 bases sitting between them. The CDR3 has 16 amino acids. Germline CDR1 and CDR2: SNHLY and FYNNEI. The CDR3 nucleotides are TGTGCCAGCAGTGAAGCGCTTGGGTATCGCAATCAGCCCCAGCATTTT. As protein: CASSEALGYRNQPQHF.

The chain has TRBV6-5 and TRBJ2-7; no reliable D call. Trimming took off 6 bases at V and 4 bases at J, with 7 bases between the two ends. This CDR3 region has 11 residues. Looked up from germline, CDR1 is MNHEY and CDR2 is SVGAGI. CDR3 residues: CASSVKYEQYF. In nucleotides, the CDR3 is TGTGCCAGCAGCGTAAAGTACGAGCAGTACTTC.

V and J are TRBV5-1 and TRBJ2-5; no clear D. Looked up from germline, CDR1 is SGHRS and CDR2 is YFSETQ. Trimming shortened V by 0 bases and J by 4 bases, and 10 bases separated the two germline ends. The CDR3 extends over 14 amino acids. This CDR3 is CASSLAAARETQYF. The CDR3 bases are TGCGCCAGCAGCTTGGCGGCGGCACGAGAGACCCAGTACTTC. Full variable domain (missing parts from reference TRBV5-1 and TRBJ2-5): KAGVTQTPRYLIKTRGQQVTLSCSPISGHRSVSWYQQTPGQGLQFLFEYFSETQRNKGNFPGRFSGRQFSNSRSEMNVSTLELGDSALYLCASSLAAARETQYFGPGTRLLVL.

CDR3 loop: CASSSRDNPHGYTF. The CDR3 DNA follows: TGTGCCAGCAGCTCGCGGGACAATCCCCATGGCTACACCTTC. This chain connects TRBV5-4 to TRBJ1-2, with a weak D call TRBD1 (6 bases). V was pared by 3 bases and J by 6 bases, with 15 bases between. The CDR3 sequence is 14 residues long. Germline V gene data show CDR1 as SGHNT and CDR2 as YYREEE (reference sequence).

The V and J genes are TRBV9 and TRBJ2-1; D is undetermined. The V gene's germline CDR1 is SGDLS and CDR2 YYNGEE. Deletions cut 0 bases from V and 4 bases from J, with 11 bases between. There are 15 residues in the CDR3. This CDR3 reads CASSVASQPYNEQFF. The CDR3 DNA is TGTGCCAGCAGCGTAGCTTCGCAGCCTTACAATGAGCAGTTCTTC.

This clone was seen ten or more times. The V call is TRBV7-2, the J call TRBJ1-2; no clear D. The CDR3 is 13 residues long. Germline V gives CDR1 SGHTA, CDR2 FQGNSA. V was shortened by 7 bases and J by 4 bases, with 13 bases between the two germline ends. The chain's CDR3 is CASNTDGIYGYTF. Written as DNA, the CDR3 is TGTGCCAGCAACACCGACGGAATCTATGGCTACACCTTC. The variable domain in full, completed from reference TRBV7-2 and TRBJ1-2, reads GAGVSQSPSNKVTEKGKDVELRCDPISGHTALYWYRQSLGQGLEFLIYFQGNSAPDKSGLPSDRFSAERTGGSVSTLTIQRTQQEDSAVYLCASNTDGIYGYTFGSGTRLTVV.

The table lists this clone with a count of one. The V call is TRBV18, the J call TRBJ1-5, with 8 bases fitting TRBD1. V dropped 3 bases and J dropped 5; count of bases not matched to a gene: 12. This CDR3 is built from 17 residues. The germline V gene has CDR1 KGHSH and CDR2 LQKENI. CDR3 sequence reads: CASSPNVGQGSYQPQHF. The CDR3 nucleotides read TGTGCCAGCTCACCCAACGTAGGACAGGGCTCTTATCAGCCCCAGCATTTT.

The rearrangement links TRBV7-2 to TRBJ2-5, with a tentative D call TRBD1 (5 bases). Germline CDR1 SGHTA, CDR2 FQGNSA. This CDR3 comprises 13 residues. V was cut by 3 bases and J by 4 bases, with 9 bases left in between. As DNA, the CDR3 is TGTGCCAGCAGCTTTAGGGGCGGAGAGACCCAGTACTTC. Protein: CASSFRGGETQYF.

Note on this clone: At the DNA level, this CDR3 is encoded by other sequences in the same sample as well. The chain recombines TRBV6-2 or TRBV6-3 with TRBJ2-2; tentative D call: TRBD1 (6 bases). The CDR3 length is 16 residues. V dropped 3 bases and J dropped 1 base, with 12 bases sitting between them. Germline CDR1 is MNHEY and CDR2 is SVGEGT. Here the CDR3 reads CASSYGPGQNTGELFF. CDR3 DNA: TGTGCCAGCAGTTATGGACCGGGACAGAACACCGGGGAGCTGTTTTTT.

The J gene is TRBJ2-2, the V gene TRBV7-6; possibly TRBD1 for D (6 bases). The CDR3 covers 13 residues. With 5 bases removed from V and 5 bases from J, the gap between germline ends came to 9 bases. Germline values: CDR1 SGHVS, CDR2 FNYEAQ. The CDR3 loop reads CASSRDNTGELFF. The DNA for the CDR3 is TGTGCCAGCAGCCGGGACAATACCGGGGAGCTGTTTTTT.

The CDR3 reads CASSLQGKRNSPLHF. CDR3 in DNA: TGTGCCAGCAGCTTACAGGGCAAGCGTAATTCACCCCTCCACTTT. The rearrangement joins TRBV7-2 to TRBJ1-6; tentative D call: TRBD1 (5 bases). Germline assignment: CDR1 SGHTA and CDR2 FQGNSA. V was pared by 2 bases and J by 6 bases, with 11 bases between. The CDR3 runs to 15 residues.

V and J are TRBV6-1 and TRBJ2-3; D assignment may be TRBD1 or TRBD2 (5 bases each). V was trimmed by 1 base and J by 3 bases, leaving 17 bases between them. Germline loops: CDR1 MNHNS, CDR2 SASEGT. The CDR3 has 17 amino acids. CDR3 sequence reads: CASSEGFRDRSTDTQYF. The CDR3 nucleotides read TGTGCCAGCAGTGAAGGATTTCGGGACCGATCGACAGATACGCAGTATTTT.